Presented here are 14 T cell receptor beta chains from one specimen sequenced in a study of regulatory dendritic cells for organ transplantation. These receptors have no identified antigens. CFSE-labeled sorted T cells met regulatory or mature dendritic cells for over 4 days. Sequencing was performed with immunoSEQ multiplex PCR; in TCRdb, only in-frame clones are kept and a portion is missing. In the table there are roughly 9,800 clones, around 71% of which are singletons. Sequenced input: naive CD4+ T cells from blood cultured with dendritic cells. Regarding subset: CD45RA+ naive T cells. These receptors were taken from a human donor in good health.

The J gene is TRBJ1-1, the V gene TRBV5-1, with D tentatively TRBD1 (5 bases). Between the trimmed V and J ends, which lost 3 bases and 1 base, there was a span of 10 bases. This CDR3 has 14 residues. From germline, CDR1 is SGHRS and CDR2 YFSETQ. CDR3 bases: TGCGCCAGCAGCTCCACGGGGGGGAACACTGAAGCTTTCTTT. It codes for CASSSTGGNTEAFF.

J is TRBJ2-5 and V is TRBV25-1; a possible D gene is TRBD2 (5 bases). The V gene's germline CDR1 is MGHDK and CDR2 SYGVNS. V was shortened by 5 bases and J by 5 bases, with 15 bases between the two germline ends. The length of the CDR3 is 14 residues. The DNA for the CDR3 is TGTGCCAGCAGTATACCCGGTAGCGTGGAGACCCAGTACTTC. Translating it yields CASSIPGSVETQYF.

The chain links TRBV28 to TRBJ1-2; 10 nucleotides match TRBD1. With 0 bases clipped from V and 3 bases from J, the junction kept 4 bases outside the gene matches. Germline V gives CDR1 MDHEN, CDR2 SYDVKM. The CDR3 spans 16 residues. CDR3: CASSLWATGGYYGYTF. CDR3 nucleotide sequence: TGTGCCAGCAGTTTATGGGCGACAGGGGGCTACTATGGCTACACCTTC.

This clone turned up a few times. This chain links TRBV6-5 with TRBJ1-2; 7 bases match TRBD1. J lost 5 bases, V lost 6 bases, and 12 bases had no gene match. Germline V gene sequence: CDR1 MNHEY, CDR2 SVGAGI. This CDR3 is 15 amino acids long. The CDR3 DNA is TGTGCCAGCAGACCAGGAGGGGGCAGGGGGTATGGCTACACCTTC. This encodes CASRPGGGRGYGYTF.

This chain joins TRBV7-9 and TRBJ2-7; TRBD1 matches at 8 bases. The ends lost 2 bases at V and 5 bases at J; junction bases unmatched: 5. CDR3 length: 14 residues. CDR1 and CDR2 from the germline V gene are SEHNR and FQNEAQ (reference sequence). The CDR3 nucleotides are TGTGCCAGCAGCTTAATGACAGGGGAGAACGAGCAGTACTTC. Amino acids: CASSLMTGENEQYF.

This clone was seen just once. The chain couples TRBV7-2 to TRBJ2-7; 10 nucleotides agree with TRBD1. The trim removed 1 base at V and 10 bases at J, leaving 7 bases unmatched. CDR1 SGHTA and CDR2 FQGNSA come from the germline V gene. The CDR3 is made up of 14 amino acids. The CDR3 DNA sequence: TGTGCCAGCAGCTTAGGTGACAGGGGGCGCAGCCAGTACTTC. Amino acids: CASSLGDRGRSQYF.

The J gene is TRBJ1-5, the V gene TRBV5-8; no clear D. V lost 2 bases and J 5 bases, leaving 8 bases between the germline ends. CDR1 SGHTS and CDR2 YDEGEE come from the germline V gene. The CDR3 is 13 amino acids. The chain's CDR3 is CASSLQPDQPQHF. The CDR3 region has the DNA TGTGCCAGCAGCTTACAACCTGATCAGCCCCAGCATTTT.

The CDR3 coding sequence is TGTGCCAGCAGGTCAGGGTCAGAGACCCAGTACTTC. Translated, it gives CASRSGSETQYF. The V and J genes are TRBV27 and TRBJ2-5, with TRBD1 as a possible D gene (5 bases). In germline, CDR1 is MNHEY, CDR2 SMNVEV (reference sequence). The CDR3 has 12 amino acids. Deletions cut 6 bases from V and 4 bases from J, with 9 bases between.

This clone was picked up a small number of times. The chain employs TRBV7-2 and TRBJ2-1; D is unclear. Per germline, CDR1 SGHTA and CDR2 FQGNSA. The CDR3 runs to 11 residues. V was clipped by 5 bases and J by 6 bases, with 5 bases between them. The chain's CDR3 is CASSLFNEQFF. DNA of the CDR3: TGTGCCAGCAGCCTGTTCAATGAGCAGTTCTTC. The variable domain in full, completed from reference TRBV7-2 and TRBJ2-1, reads GAGVSQSPSNKVTEKGKDVELRCDPISGHTALYWYRQSLGQGLEFLIYFQGNSAPDKSGLPSDRFSAERTGGSVSTLTIQRTQQEDSAVYLCASSLFNEQFFGPGTRLTVL.

The genes are TRBV11-2 and TRBJ2-1; TRBD1 is a possible D gene (6 bases). Per germline, CDR1 SGHAT and CDR2 FQNNGV. Between the trimmed V and J ends, which lost 1 base and 8 bases, there was a span of 12 bases. The CDR3 is made up of 14 amino acids. CDR3 loop: CASSLVRGAYEQFF. As DNA, the CDR3 is TGTGCCAGCAGCTTAGTCAGGGGAGCGTATGAGCAGTTCTTC.

The chain has TRBV27 and TRBJ1-5; D is ambiguous. CDR1 is MNHEY, CDR2 SMNVEV, per germline (reference sequence). V lost 6 bases to trimming and J lost 4 bases, with 16 bases between them. This CDR3 spans 15 amino acids. CDR3 amino acids: CASSLAGSLNQPQHF. The CDR3 coding sequence is TGTGCCAGCAGCTTAGCGGGGTCCTTAAATCAGCCCCAGCATTTT.

The chain combines TRBV7-9 with TRBJ2-3; 8 nucleotides line up with TRBD1. The CDR3 length is 16 residues. Germline values: CDR1 SEHNR, CDR2 FQNEAQ (reference sequence). The trim removed 2 bases at V and 3 bases at J, leaving 7 bases unmatched. The CDR3 DNA reads as TGTGCCAGCAGCTTACCGACAGGGGCGTTTACAGATACGCAGTATTTT. It encodes CASSLPTGAFTDTQYF.

The DNA for the CDR3 is TGTGCCAGCAGGGCCAGGGGCGCACGGGAAAATTCACCCCTCCACTTT. Its translation: CASRARGARENSPLHF. The chain joins TRBV2 to TRBJ1-6; TRBD1 might be the D (6 bases). The CDR3 has 16 amino acids. Trimming shortened V by 6 bases and J by 7 bases, and 19 bases separated the two germline ends. CDR1 is SNHLY and CDR2 is FYNNEI in the germline V gene.

The chain joins TRBV6-5 to TRBJ2-7, with D uncertain. The CDR3 is made up of 12 amino acids. Looked up from germline, CDR1 is MNHEY and CDR2 is SVGAGI. Trimming pared 5 bases from V and 3 bases from J, leaving 8 bases between. CDR3 region: CASSEHYYEQYF. In nucleotides, the CDR3 is TGTGCCAGCAGTGAGCACTACTACGAGCAGTACTTC.